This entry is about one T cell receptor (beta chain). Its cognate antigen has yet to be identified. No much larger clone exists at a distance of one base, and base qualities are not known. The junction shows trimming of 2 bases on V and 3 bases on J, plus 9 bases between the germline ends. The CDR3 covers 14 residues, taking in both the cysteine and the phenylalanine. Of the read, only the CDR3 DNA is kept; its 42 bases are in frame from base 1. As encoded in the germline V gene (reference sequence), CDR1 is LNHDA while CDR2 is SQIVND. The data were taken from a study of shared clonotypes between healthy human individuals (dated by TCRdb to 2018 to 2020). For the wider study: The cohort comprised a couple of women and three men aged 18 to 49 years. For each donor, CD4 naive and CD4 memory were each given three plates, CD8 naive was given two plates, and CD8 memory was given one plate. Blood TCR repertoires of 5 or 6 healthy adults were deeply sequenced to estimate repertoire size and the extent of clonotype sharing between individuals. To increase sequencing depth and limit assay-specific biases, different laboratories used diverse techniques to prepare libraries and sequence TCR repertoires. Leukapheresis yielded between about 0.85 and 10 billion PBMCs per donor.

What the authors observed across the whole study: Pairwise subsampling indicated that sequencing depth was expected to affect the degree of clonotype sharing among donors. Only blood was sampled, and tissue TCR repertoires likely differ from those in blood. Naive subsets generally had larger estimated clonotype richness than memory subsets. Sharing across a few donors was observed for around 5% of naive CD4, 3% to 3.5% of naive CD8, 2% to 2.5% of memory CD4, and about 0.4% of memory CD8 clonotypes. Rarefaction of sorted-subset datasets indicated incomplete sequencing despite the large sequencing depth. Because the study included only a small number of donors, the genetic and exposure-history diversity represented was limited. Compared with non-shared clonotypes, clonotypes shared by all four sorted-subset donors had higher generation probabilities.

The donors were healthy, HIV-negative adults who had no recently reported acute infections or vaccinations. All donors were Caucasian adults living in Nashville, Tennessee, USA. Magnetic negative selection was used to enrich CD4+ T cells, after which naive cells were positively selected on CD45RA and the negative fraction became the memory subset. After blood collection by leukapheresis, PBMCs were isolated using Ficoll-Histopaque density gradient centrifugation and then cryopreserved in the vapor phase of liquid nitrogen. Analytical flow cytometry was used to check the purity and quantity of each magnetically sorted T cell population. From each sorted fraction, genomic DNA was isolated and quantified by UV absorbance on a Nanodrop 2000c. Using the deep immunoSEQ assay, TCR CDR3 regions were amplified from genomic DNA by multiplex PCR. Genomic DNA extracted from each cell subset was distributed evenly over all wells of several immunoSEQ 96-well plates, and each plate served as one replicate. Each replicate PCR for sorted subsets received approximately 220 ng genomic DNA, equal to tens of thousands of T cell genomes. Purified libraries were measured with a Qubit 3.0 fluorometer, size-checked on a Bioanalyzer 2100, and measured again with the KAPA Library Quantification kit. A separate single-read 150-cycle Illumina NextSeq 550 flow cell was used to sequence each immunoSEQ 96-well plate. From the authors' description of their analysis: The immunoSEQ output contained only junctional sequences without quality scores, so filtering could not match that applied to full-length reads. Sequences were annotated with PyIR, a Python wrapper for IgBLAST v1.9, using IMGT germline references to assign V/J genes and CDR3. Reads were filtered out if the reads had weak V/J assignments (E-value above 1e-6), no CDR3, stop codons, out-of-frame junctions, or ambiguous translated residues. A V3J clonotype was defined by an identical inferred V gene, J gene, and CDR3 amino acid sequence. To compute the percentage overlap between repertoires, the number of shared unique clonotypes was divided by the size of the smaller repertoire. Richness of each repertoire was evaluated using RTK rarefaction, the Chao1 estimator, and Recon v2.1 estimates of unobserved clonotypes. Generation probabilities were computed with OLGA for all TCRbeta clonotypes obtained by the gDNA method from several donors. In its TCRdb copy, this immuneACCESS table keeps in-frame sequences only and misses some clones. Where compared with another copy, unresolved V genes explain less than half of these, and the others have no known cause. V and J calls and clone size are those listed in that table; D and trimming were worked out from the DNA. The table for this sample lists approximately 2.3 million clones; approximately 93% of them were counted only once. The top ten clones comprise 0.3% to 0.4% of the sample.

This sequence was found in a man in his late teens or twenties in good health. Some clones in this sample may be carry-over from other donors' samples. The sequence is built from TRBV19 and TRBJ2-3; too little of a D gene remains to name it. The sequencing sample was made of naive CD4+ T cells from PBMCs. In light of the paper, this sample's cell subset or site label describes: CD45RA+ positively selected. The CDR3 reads CASSIQDGTDTQYF. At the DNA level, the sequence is TGTGCCAGTAGTATACAGGACGGGACAGATACGCAGTATTTT. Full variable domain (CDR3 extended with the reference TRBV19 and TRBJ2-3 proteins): DGGITQSPKYLFRKEGQNVTLSCEQNLNHDAMYWYRQDPGQGLRLIYYSQIVNDFQKGDIAEGYSVSREKKESFPLTVTSAQKNPTAFYLCASSIQDGTDTQYFGPGTRLTVL.